These 5 T cell receptor beta chains were sequenced from one sample in a study of T cell responses to AZD1222 COVID-19 vaccine. Assay used: immunoSEQ multiplex PCR; TCRdb lists only in-frame clones, some missing. The table lists approximately 120,000 clones, roughly 87% of them singletons, with roughly 5.3% in the top ten. Material: peripheral blood, obtained on day 0 of AZD1222 vaccination. All receptors derive from an adult in good health.

The chain is built from TRBV27 and TRBJ1-2, with D possibly matching TRBD1 (5 bases). CDR1 is MNHEY, CDR2 SMNVEV, per germline (reference sequence). CDR3 length: 13 amino acids. Trimming cost V 6 bases and J 5 bases, with 13 bases left between them. Here the CDR3 reads CASRFRVGYGYTF. The CDR3 DNA sequence: TGTGCCAGCAGATTCAGGGTCGGTTATGGCTACACCTTC.

In regard to this clone: An end of the junction does not agree with germline; a read error may underlie this. V is TRBV15 and J is TRBJ2-6, with TRBD1 matching over 9 bases. The germline CDR1 and CDR2 sequences are LNHNV and YYDKDF (reference sequence). This CDR3 has 18 residues. The CDR3 region is CATSRSSWDRVGVNVLTF. In DNA form, the CDR3 reads TGTGCCACCAGCAGATCCAGTTGGGACAGGGTAGGGGTCAACGTCCTGACTTTC.

Only a few counts were recorded for this clone. V is TRBV7-2 and J is TRBJ2-1; 14 bases match TRBD2. The V segment lost 5 bases and the J segment 6 bases; nucleotides outside the gene matches: 3. Per germline, CDR1 SGHTA and CDR2 FQGNSA. This CDR3 has 15 amino acids. CDR3 sequence (DNA): TGTGCCAGCAGCGTAGGACTAGCGGGAGGCAATGAGCAGTTCTTC. Translating gives CASSVGLAGGNEQFF.

This clone appeared a few times. The J gene is TRBJ2-7, the V gene TRBV7-2, with 10 bases that match TRBD2. V lost 5 bases to trimming and J lost 0 bases; unmatched junction nucleotides: 7. Germline values: CDR1 SGHTA, CDR2 FQGNSA. The CDR3 extends over 16 amino acids. The CDR3 loop is CASSPRTSGGSYEQYF. In nucleotides, the CDR3 is TGTGCCAGCAGCCCCCGGACTAGCGGTGGCTCCTACGAGCAGTACTTC. Full variable domain (outside the CDR3, taken from reference TRBV7-2 and TRBJ2-7): GAGVSQSPSNKVTEKGKDVELRCDPISGHTALYWYRQSLGQGLEFLIYFQGNSAPDKSGLPSDRFSAERTGGSVSTLTIQRTQQEDSAVYLCASSPRTSGGSYEQYFGPGTRLTVT.

A single count supports this clone. This chain joins TRBV4-3 and TRBJ2-7; 8 nucleotides agree with TRBD1. Germline CDR1 reads LGHNA; CDR2 reads YSLEER. The CDR3 spans 14 residues. With V trimmed by 0 bases and J by 2 bases, 0 bases remained unmatched. DNA of the CDR3: TGCGCCAGCAGCCAAGACAGGGGGCCCTACGAGCAGTACTTC. Translating it yields CASSQDRGPYEQYF.